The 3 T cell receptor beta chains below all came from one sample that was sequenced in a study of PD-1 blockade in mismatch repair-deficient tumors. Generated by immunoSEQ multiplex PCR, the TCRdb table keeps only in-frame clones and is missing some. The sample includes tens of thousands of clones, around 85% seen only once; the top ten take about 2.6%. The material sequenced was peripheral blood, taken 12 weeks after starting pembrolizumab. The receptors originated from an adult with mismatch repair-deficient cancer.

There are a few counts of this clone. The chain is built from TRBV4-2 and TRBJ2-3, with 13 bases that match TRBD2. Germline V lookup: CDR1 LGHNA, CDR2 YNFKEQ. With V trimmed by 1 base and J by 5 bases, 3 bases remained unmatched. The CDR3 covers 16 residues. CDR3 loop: CASSQVGTSGKDTQYF. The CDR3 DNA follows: TGTGCCAGCAGCCAAGTCGGGACTAGCGGGAAAGATACGCAGTATTTT.

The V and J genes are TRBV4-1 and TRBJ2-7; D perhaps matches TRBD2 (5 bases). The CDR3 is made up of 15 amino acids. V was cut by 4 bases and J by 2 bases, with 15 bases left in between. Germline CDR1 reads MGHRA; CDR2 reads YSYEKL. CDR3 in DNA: TGCGCCAGCAGCCCTACTAGGGATGGTGCCTACGAGCAGTACTTC. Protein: CASSPTRDGAYEQYF.

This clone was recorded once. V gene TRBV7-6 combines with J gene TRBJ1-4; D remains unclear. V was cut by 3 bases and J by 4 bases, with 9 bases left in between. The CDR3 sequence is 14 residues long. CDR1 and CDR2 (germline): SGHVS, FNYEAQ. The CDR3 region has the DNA TGTGCCAGCAGCTTTTATGGGGATAATGAAAAACTGTTTTTT. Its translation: CASSFYGDNEKLFF.